This T cell receptor (beta chain) appears in the sequencing data of a study of blood T cells in healthy people across ages. Across the whole study: The capture of about one barcoded beta molecule per two T cells was achieved by template switching.

With a J-beta primer mix and a sample-barcoded 5' primer, a second PCR ran roughly 7 to 11 cycles. TCRdb ran MiXCR on the 5' RACE reads and lists one entry per CDR3 protein. The sample yields over 1,300,000 distinct CDR3 sequences, roughly 64% seen once. The amount of total RNA extracted per sample was at least 5 micrograms. General study results and limits: Observed TCR beta diversity showed a strong correlation with the percentage of naive T cells as measured by flow cytometry.

The germline V and J ends were trimmed by 5 bases and 2 bases, with 23 bases remaining between them. Per germline, CDR1 MNHNS and CDR2 SASEGT. This CDR3 spans 18 amino acids. Of note for this clonotype: Its antigen is unknown.

Specimen: blood. This receptor was obtained from a young man in good health. The V gene is TRBV6-1, the J gene TRBJ2-3; TRBD1 might be the D (6 bases). The CDR3 DNA reads as TGTGCCAGCAGTCGACCTCTTACAGGGAAGGGGCCCACAGATACGCAGTATTTT. This translates into CASSRPLTGKGPTDTQYF.